The 31 T cell receptor beta chains below all came from one sample that was sequenced in a study of CD8+CD57+ T cells in acquired aplastic anemia. Genomic DNA, the template, was used for profiling of the TCR beta VDJ and CDR3. TCRdb fed the reads into MiXCR, producing one record per CDR3 protein. The sample consists of about 190,000 distinct CDR3 sequences, roughly half of them appearing once. Specimen: sorted CD4+, CD8+, or CD8+CD57+ T cells (not recorded which) from PBMCs. These receptors were collected from a human donor in good health, serving as a control.

This clonotype has ten or more counts. V and J are TRBV24-1 and TRBJ2-3, with 9 bases aligning to TRBD1. The germline V gene has CDR1 KGHDR and CDR2 SFDVKD. Unmatched junction bases numbered 9, after V lost 10 bases and J lost 2 bases. The CDR3 totals 15 residues. The DNA for the CDR3 is TGTGCCACTACAGGGGGCGAATGGTACACAGATACGCAGTATTTT. Translating it yields CATTGGEWYTDTQYF.

This clonotype was detected ten times or more. In DNA form, the CDR3 reads TGCGCCAGCAGCATAGGGACGCGTTCGAACACCGGGGAGCTGTTTTTT. It is translated as CASSIGTRSNTGELFF. This rearrangement joins TRBV5-1 to TRBJ2-2; D is possibly TRBD1 or TRBD2 (5 bases each). The length of the CDR3 is 16 residues. Germline CDR1 and CDR2: SGHRS and YFSETQ. Deletions cut 4 bases from V and 0 bases from J, with 13 bases between.

This clonotype was recorded many times. This chain connects TRBV7-9 to TRBJ1-1; the D is unclear. CDR1 SEHNR and CDR2 FQNEAQ come from the germline V gene (reference sequence). The CDR3 consists of 14 residues. Between the trimmed V and J ends, which lost 5 bases and 0 bases, there was a span of 10 bases. The CDR3 sequence: CASSPQSLNTEAFF. The CDR3, as DNA: TGTGCCAGCAGCCCACAGTCCCTGAACACTGAAGCTTTCTTT.

The CDR3 is CATSEPGGSTDTQYF. CDR3 bases: TGTGCCACCAGTGAACCCGGCGGGAGCACAGATACGCAGTATTTT. The chain couples TRBV24-1 to TRBJ2-3, with D maybe TRBD2 (5 bases). V lost 4 bases and J 0 bases, leaving 10 bases between the germline ends. Germline CDR1 is KGHDR and CDR2 is SFDVKD. This CDR3 has 15 residues.

The genes are TRBV7-2 and TRBJ2-5, with D perhaps matching TRBD1 (5 bases). The CDR3 has 13 amino acids. Germline CDR1 SGHTA, CDR2 FQGNSA. V shed 5 bases and J shed 5 bases, with 12 bases lying between them. The CDR3 bases are TGTGCCAGCAGCCTGAGTTCAGGGGAGACCCAGTACTTC. Translated: CASSLSSGETQYF. The whole variable domain, filled in from reference TRBV7-2 and TRBJ2-5, reads GAGVSQSPSNKVTEKGKDVELRCDPISGHTALYWYRQSLGQGLEFLIYFQGNSAPDKSGLPSDRFSAERTGGSVSTLTIQRTQQEDSAVYLCASSLSSGETQYFGPGTRLLVL.

The chain employs TRBV25-1 and TRBJ2-7, with TRBD2 identical over 7 bases. J lost 0 bases, V lost 4 bases, and 9 bases had no gene match. This CDR3 is 16 amino acids long. Per the germline V gene, CDR1 is MGHDK and CDR2 is SYGVNS. CDR3 in DNA: TGTGCCAGCAGTGGTCCGGGACTAACGGTCTCCTACGAGCAGTACTTC. It yields the protein CASSGPGLTVSYEQYF.

This clonotype appeared a few times. The chain carries TRBV7-2 and TRBJ2-5, with TRBD2 matching over 7 bases. The CDR3 totals 16 residues. Germline values: CDR1 SGHTA, CDR2 FQGNSA. The V and J ends lost 5 bases and 1 base, in that order; junction bases with no gene match: 10. The DNA of the CDR3 is TGTGCCAGCAGCACCGACAACTCGGGGGGCCAAGAGACCCAGTACTTC. Amino acids: CASSTDNSGGQETQYF.

The chain has TRBV2 and TRBJ1-6; perhaps TRBD1 as D (5 bases). V dropped 6 bases and J dropped 9 bases, with 18 bases sitting between them. From germline, CDR1 is SNHLY and CDR2 FYNNEI. The CDR3 extends over 15 amino acids. This CDR3 is CASRSQGQVGSPLHF. The CDR3 DNA is TGTGCCAGCAGATCCCAGGGCCAGGTCGGTTCACCCCTCCACTTT.

The table lists this clonotype with a count of one. The rearrangement joins TRBV7-9 to TRBJ1-2; the match to TRBD1 covers 10 bases. Germline values: CDR1 SEHNR, CDR2 FQNEAQ (reference sequence). With V trimmed by 4 bases and J by 12 bases, 14 bases remained unmatched. This CDR3 contains 15 residues. The CDR3 coding sequence is TGTGCCAGCAGCTCGACACCCGGACAGGGGGTTTTGGACACCTTC. Protein product: CASSSTPGQGVLDTF.

This clonotype was found a few times. Possible read error: a much larger clone is one base away. The rearrangement links TRBV20-1 to TRBJ1-2, with D tentatively TRBD1 (6 bases). This CDR3 comprises 12 residues. CDR1 and CDR2 from the germline V gene are DFQATT and SNEGSKA (reference sequence). DNA for the CDR3: TGCAGTGCACCCGGGCGCGCCGGGGGCTGCACCTTC. It is translated as CSAPGRAGGCTF.

This clonotype was recorded a few times. The V gene is TRBV9, the J gene TRBJ2-7; D unclear. The CDR3 spans 11 residues. Germline V gene sequence: CDR1 SGDLS, CDR2 YYNGEE. V was clipped by 5 bases and J by 4 bases, with 7 bases between them. The CDR3 DNA reads TGTGCCAGCAGGGACGCTTACGAGCAGTACTTC. It translates to CASRDAYEQYF.

This clonotype was recorded at least ten times. The chain uses TRBV6-5 and TRBJ2-7, with no clear D. The CDR3 extends over 14 amino acids. Per germline, CDR1 MNHEY and CDR2 SVGAGI. V was clipped by 0 bases and J by 2 bases, with 8 bases between them. CDR3 residues: CASSYSAPAYEQYF. DNA for the CDR3: TGTGCCAGCAGTTACTCGGCCCCTGCCTACGAGCAGTACTTC.

At least ten counts were recorded for this clonotype. This chain connects TRBV6-1 to TRBJ1-4; D unclear. CDR3 length: 15 amino acids. Trimming stripped 7 bases from V and 0 bases from J, with 12 bases between. CDR1 and CDR2 (germline): MNHNS, SASEGT. CDR3 protein: CASMSRVTTNEKLFF. The CDR3 bases are TGTGCCAGCATGAGCAGAGTCACAACTAATGAAAAACTGTTTTTT.

This clonotype was found many times. The rearrangement links TRBV28 to TRBJ2-5; D gene ambiguous. V was trimmed by 2 bases and J by 4 bases, leaving 2 bases between them. Germline CDR1 and CDR2: MDHEN and SYDVKM. The CDR3 totals 11 residues. The CDR3 loop is CASSLRETQYF. The CDR3 DNA reads TGTGCCAGCAGTTTAAGAGAGACCCAGTACTTC.

V usage is TRBV27 and J usage is TRBJ2-1; TRBD2 is a possible D gene (7 bases). The germline CDR1 and CDR2 sequences are MNHEY and SMNVEV (reference sequence). There are 14 residues in the CDR3. V shed 5 bases and J shed 5 bases, with 13 bases lying between them. The CDR3 DNA is TGTGCCAGCAGTGGGGGGGGGCCTGACAATGAGCAGTTCTTC. Its translation is CASSGGGPDNEQFF.

The genes are TRBV9 and TRBJ2-7; 7 positions agree with TRBD2. With 0 bases clipped from V and 0 bases from J, the junction kept 6 bases outside the gene matches. The CDR3 covers 16 residues. Germline CDR1 reads SGDLS; CDR2 reads YYNGEE. This CDR3 reads CASSVGEGFSSYEQYF. The CDR3 nucleotides read TGTGCCAGCAGCGTAGGGGAGGGATTCAGCTCCTACGAGCAGTACTTC. Complete variable domain (other parts from reference TRBV9 and TRBJ2-7): DSGVTQTPKHLITATGQRVTLRCSPRSGDLSVYWYQQSLDQGLQFLIQYYNGEERAKGNILERFSAQQFPDLHSELNLSSLELGDSALYFCASSVGEGFSSYEQYFGPGTRLTVT.

Concerning this clonotype itself: The CDR3 end shows no conserved phenylalanine or tryptophan, and so a read error is likely. V usage is TRBV9 and J usage is TRBJ2-5; possible D gene TRBD1, 5 bases. The V end lost 5 bases, the J end lost 4 bases, and 12 bases lay between the germline ends. This CDR3 contains 13 residues. Germline V CDR1 and CDR2: SGDLS, YYNGEE. The CDR3 coding sequence is TGTGCCAGCAGTGACCTCCAGGGAGAGACCCAGTACTCC. Residues: CASSDLQGETQYS.

This clonotype showed up many times. CDR3 sequence (DNA): TGTGCCAGCAGCGTAGACCCGAGCTGGGTCTACGAGCAGTACTTC. It encodes CASSVDPSWVYEQYF. The chain carries TRBV9 and TRBJ2-7; D is uncertain. Trimming removed 0 bases at V and 3 bases at J, with 13 bases between. The CDR3 totals 15 residues. Germline CDR1 reads SGDLS; CDR2 reads YYNGEE.

The chain combines TRBV28 with TRBJ1-1; 7 positions agree with TRBD1. CDR1 is MDHEN and CDR2 is SYDVKM in the germline V gene. After removal of 5 bases from V and 0 bases from J, the junction contained 6 bases not matched to a gene. The CDR3 is made up of 15 amino acids. The CDR3 region is CASSRGQALNTEAFF. As DNA, the CDR3 is TGTGCCAGCAGTAGAGGACAGGCATTGAACACTGAAGCTTTCTTT.

This clonotype has more than one count but fewer than ten. The rearrangement links TRBV9 to TRBJ2-3, with TRBD2 identical over 12 bases. V lost 3 bases and J lost 0; bases outside the gene matches: 5. Looked up from germline, CDR1 is SGDLS and CDR2 is YYNGEE. The CDR3 is made up of 17 amino acids. The DNA of the CDR3 is TGTGCCAGCAGCGCATCTAGCGGGGGGGCGAGCACAGATACGCAGTATTTT. It codes for CASSASSGGASTDTQYF.

The V and J genes are TRBV5-1 and TRBJ1-1; perhaps TRBD1 as D (5 bases). Trimming took 0 bases from V and 5 from J, leaving 11 bases between them. The CDR3 extends over 14 amino acids. In germline, CDR1 is SGHRS, CDR2 YFSETQ. The DNA for the CDR3 is TGCGCCAGCAGCTTGGGTACTGAGGGGACTGAAGCTTTCTTT. It codes for CASSLGTEGTEAFF.

The chain joins TRBV20-1 to TRBJ2-2; D tentatively reads TRBD1 or TRBD2 (5 bases each). The CDR3 spans 15 residues. CDR1 and CDR2 (germline): DFQATT, SNEGSKA (reference sequence). V was shortened by 5 bases and J by 4 bases, with 17 bases between the two germline ends. The CDR3 DNA is TGCAGTGCTCCCTCCGGGGTGGGGACCACCGGGGAGCTGTTTTTT. This codes for CSAPSGVGTTGELFF.

This clonotype was detected many times. CDR3 in amino acids: CASSLHGGLGRDTEAFF. The CDR3 bases are TGTGCCAGCAGCTTACATGGGGGATTGGGTCGCGACACTGAAGCTTTCTTT. The chain has TRBV7-3 and TRBJ1-1, with D possibly TRBD1 on 5 matching bases. The V gene's germline CDR1 is SGHTA and CDR2 FQGTGA. The CDR3 extends over 17 amino acids. V shed 2 bases and J shed 3 bases, with 19 bases lying between them.

V usage is TRBV11-1 and J usage is TRBJ2-2, with D tentatively TRBD2 (6 bases). The V gene's germline CDR1 is SGHAT and CDR2 FQDESV (reference sequence). Trimming stripped 5 bases from V and 7 bases from J, with 14 bases between. This CDR3 has 14 amino acids. CDR3 sequence reads: CASSLTSLHGELFF. CDR3 in DNA: TGTGCCAGCAGCCTAACTAGCCTTCACGGGGAGCTGTTTTTT.

The chain couples TRBV5-8 to TRBJ1-1; D uncertain. CDR3 length equals 15 residues. Germline CDR1 reads SGHTS; CDR2 reads YDEGEE. The ends were cut back, 6 bases at V and 0 bases at J, with 15 bases in the middle. The CDR3 region is CASIGGPNLNTEAFF. The CDR3 nucleotides read TGTGCCAGCATTGGAGGGCCTAACCTGAACACTGAAGCTTTCTTT.

This clonotype has at least ten counts. The J gene is TRBJ1-2, the V gene TRBV7-3; perhaps TRBD1 as D (6 bases). CDR3 size: 14 residues. Trimming pared 3 bases from V and 1 base from J, leaving 9 bases between. The V gene's germline CDR1 is SGHTA and CDR2 FQGTGA. Here the CDR3 reads CASSLDSFNYGYTF. In DNA, the CDR3 is TGTGCCAGCAGCTTGGACAGTTTTAACTATGGCTACACCTTC. The full variable domain, with the rest looked up from reference TRBV7-3 and TRBJ1-2, is GAGVSQTPSNKVTEKGKYVELRCDPISGHTALYWYRQSLGQGPEFLIYFQGTGAADDSGLPNDRFFAVRPEGSVSTLKIQRTERGDSAVYLCASSLDSFNYGYTFGSGTRLTVV.

V is TRBV7-2 and J is TRBJ1-6; perhaps TRBD1 as D (6 bases). The V end lost 4 bases, the J end lost 7 bases, and 20 bases lay between the germline ends. The CDR3 has 17 residues. Per germline, CDR1 SGHTA and CDR2 FQGNSA. In DNA, the CDR3 is TGTGCCAGCAGCTCCAAGGGGACACAGATACCCAATTCACCCCTCCACTTT. Amino acid sequence: CASSSKGTQIPNSPLHF.

This clonotype was seen at least ten times. The rearrangement joins TRBV19 to TRBJ1-2; D call uncertain. The V gene lost 3 bases and the J gene lost 2 bases, with 28 bases spanning the gap. The CDR3 totals 20 residues. Germline CDR1 is LNHDA and CDR2 is SQIVND (reference sequence). The CDR3 region is CASSIWLGWTRPQRNYGYTF. CDR3 sequence (DNA): TGTGCCAGTAGTATTTGGCTGGGATGGACCCGACCCCAGAGGAACTATGGCTACACCTTC.

Turning to this clonotype: Sequence at one end of the junction differs from germline and may be a read error. The chain carries TRBV6-6 and TRBJ1-4; TRBD1 might be the D (5 bases). This CDR3 comprises 12 residues. Germline V gene lookup returns CDR1 MNHNY and CDR2 SVGAGI (reference sequence). Here the CDR3 reads CAGREERGELVF. CDR3 DNA sequence: TGTGCCGGCAGGGAAGAAAGAGGAGAACTGGTTTTT.

This chain connects TRBV4-3 to TRBJ2-3; 11 bases are a match to TRBD1. Germline V gives CDR1 LGHNA, CDR2 YSLEER. The CDR3 has 15 residues. Trimming cost V 4 bases and J 2 bases; bases outside gene matches: 2. The CDR3, as DNA: TGCGCCAGCAGCCGAGGACAGGGGGCCACAGATACGCAGTATTTT. It specifies CASSRGQGATDTQYF.

This clonotype was seen a few times. V usage is TRBV10-2 and J usage is TRBJ1-1; 11 positions match TRBD1. Germline CDR1 WSHSY, CDR2 SAAADI. The CDR3 consists of 14 residues. Trimming removed 7 bases from V and 4 bases from J; junction bases left unmatched: 5. CDR3 DNA: TGCGCCAGCAACGCCGGGACAGGGGGCACTGAAGCTTTCTTT. Translating gives CASNAGTGGTEAFF.